The next 14 T cell receptor beta chains were all read from a single sample in a study of OX40 agonist ivuxolimab in advanced cancers. Libraries were prepared by immunoSEQ multiplex PCR; TCRdb keeps only in-frame clonotypes and omits some of them. The table includes tens of thousands of clones, 85% to 95% detected once. This material consisted of CD4+ or CD8+ T cells sorted from blood, taken in a trial of the OX40 agonist ivuxolimab. The receptors stem from an adult with an advanced solid tumor such as melanoma, head and neck, liver or kidney cancer.

The chain combines TRBV19 with TRBJ2-3, with 7 bases matching TRBD1. V gave up 3 bases and J gave up 2 bases; unmatched junction bases: 5. Looked up from germline, CDR1 is LNHDA and CDR2 is SQIVND (reference sequence). The CDR3 contains 15 residues. The CDR3 loop reads CASSILQGHTDTQYF. CDR3 coding DNA: TGTGCCAGTAGTATCTTACAGGGGCACACAGATACGCAGTATTTT. The variable domain in full, completed from reference TRBV19 and TRBJ2-3, reads DGGITQSPKYLFRKEGQNVTLSCEQNLNHDAMYWYRQDPGQGLRLIYYSQIVNDFQKGDIAEGYSVSREKKESFPLTVTSAQKNPTAFYLCASSILQGHTDTQYFGPGTRLTVL.

This clone was detected only once. The chain has TRBV15 and TRBJ1-5; 9 nucleotides agree with TRBD1. V was clipped by 3 bases and J by 5 bases; unmatched bases: 11. The CDR3 is 17 residues long. Germline assignment: CDR1 LNHNV and CDR2 YYDKDF (reference sequence). The CDR3 is CATSSLPGQGLYQPQHF. The CDR3 DNA follows: TGTGCCACCAGCAGCCTACCGGGACAGGGTTTGTATCAGCCCCAGCATTTT.

The chain recombines TRBV19 with TRBJ1-2; D is unresolved. The CDR3 has 16 amino acids. Trimming removed 0 bases from V and 4 bases from J, with 15 bases in between. CDR1 LNHDA and CDR2 SQIVND come from the germline V gene (reference sequence). The CDR3 reads CASSIEAGDLVYGYTF. The CDR3 DNA reads as TGTGCCAGTAGTATAGAAGCAGGAGACTTGGTCTATGGCTACACCTTC. The full variable domain, in which reference TRBV19 and TRBJ1-2 provide the parts outside the CDR3, is DGGITQSPKYLFRKEGQNVTLSCEQNLNHDAMYWYRQDPGQGLRLIYYSQIVNDFQKGDIAEGYSVSREKKESFPLTVTSAQKNPTAFYLCASSIEAGDLVYGYTFGSGTRLTVV.

The chain recombines TRBV7-9 with TRBJ2-1, with 15 positions matching TRBD2. The CDR3 totals 18 residues. Losses at the gene ends were 5 bases for V and 0 bases for J; bases not matched to a gene: 5. Germline V gene data show CDR1 as SEHNR and CDR2 as FQNEAQ (reference sequence). CDR3 nucleotides: TGTGCCAGCAGCCCCGGGACTAGCGGGGGGTCCTCCTACAATGAGCAGTTCTTC. It encodes CASSPGTSGGSSYNEQFF.

CDR3 amino acids: CASSLEALGQETQYF. The DNA of the CDR3 is TGTGCCAGCAGCTTGGAAGCTCTAGGACAAGAGACCCAGTACTTC. This sequence joins TRBV5-6 and TRBJ2-5, with D unresolved. V lost 0 bases and J 2 bases, leaving 11 bases between the germline ends. The germline gives CDR1 SGHDT, CDR2 YYEEEE. The CDR3 loop spans 15 amino acids.

V usage is TRBV19 and J usage is TRBJ1-3; D remains ambiguous. The CDR3 runs 18 residues. Germline V gene sequence: CDR1 LNHDA, CDR2 SQIVND (reference sequence). V lost 5 bases and J 8 bases, leaving 28 bases between the germline ends. Written as DNA, the CDR3 is TGTGCCAGTAGTTCCGCCCGGGAGAGACTCCTAAGGTGGGACACCATATATTTT. Translation gives CASSSARERLLRWDTIYF.

The rearrangement links TRBV11-2 to TRBJ2-3, with 7 bases that match TRBD2. From germline, CDR1 is SGHAT and CDR2 FQNNGV. The V gene end was trimmed by 3 bases and the J gene end by 1 base; junction bases not matched to a gene: 7. The CDR3 has 16 amino acids. CDR3 coding DNA: TGTGCCAGCAGCTTCCTCCGGGGGGTTCGCACAGATACGCAGTATTTT. Its translation is CASSFLRGVRTDTQYF.

The chain carries TRBV19 and TRBJ1-1; D is uncertain. This CDR3 region has 15 residues. Germline values: CDR1 LNHDA, CDR2 SQIVND (reference sequence). Trimming shortened V by 9 bases and J by 1 base, and 18 bases separated the two germline ends. CDR3 region: CASGLPAASNTEAFF. CDR3 nucleotide sequence: TGTGCCAGCGGCTTACCAGCCGCGTCGAACACTGAAGCTTTCTTT.

The chain joins TRBV4-1 to TRBJ2-7; 12 bases are shared with TRBD2. The CDR3 loop spans 18 amino acids. CDR1 and CDR2 from the germline V gene are MGHRA and YSYEKL. V trimming: 0 bases; J trimming: 5 bases; junction bases outside the gene matches: 11. This CDR3 is CASSQEAGLAGRTNEQYF. In DNA form, the CDR3 reads TGCGCCAGCAGCCAAGAGGCCGGACTAGCGGGACGAACTAACGAGCAGTACTTC.

Concerning this clone itself: An end of the junction does not agree with germline; a read error may underlie this. The same CDR3 arises from other DNA sequences in this sample as well. V gene TRBV7-9 combines with J gene TRBJ1-2; D may be TRBD1 (5 bases). The length of the CDR3 is 13 residues. Looked up from germline, CDR1 is SEHNR and CDR2 is FQNEAQ (reference sequence). DNA of the CDR3: TGTGCCAGCAGCCTAGCGTCCGGGGGAGAGGGCACCTTC. Its translation: CASSLASGGEGTF.

This chain uses TRBV9 with TRBJ2-1; 8 bases agree with TRBD2. Germline V CDR1 and CDR2: SGDLS, YYNGEE. This CDR3 is built from 15 residues. After removal of 3 bases from V and 3 bases from J, the junction contained 5 bases not matched to a gene. The CDR3 DNA is TGTGCCAGCAGCGAGAGCGGGAGTCTCTACAATGAGCAGTTCTTC. The encoded protein is CASSESGSLYNEQFF.

V gene TRBV19 combines with J gene TRBJ2-2, with no clear D. The germline V gene encodes CDR1 LNHDA and CDR2 SQIVND (reference sequence). V was clipped by 4 bases and J by 4 bases, with 1 base between them. The CDR3 spans 11 residues. DNA for the CDR3: TGTGCCAGTAGTACCACCGGGGAGCTGTTTTTT. Its translation: CASSTTGELFF. Full variable domain (remainder filled in from reference TRBV19 and TRBJ2-2): DGGITQSPKYLFRKEGQNVTLSCEQNLNHDAMYWYRQDPGQGLRLIYYSQIVNDFQKGDIAEGYSVSREKKESFPLTVTSAQKNPTAFYLCASSTTGELFFGEGSRLTVL.

This sequence joins TRBV27 and TRBJ2-2, with D possibly being TRBD1 (5 bases). V was shortened by 6 bases and J by 0 bases, with 11 bases between the two germline ends. Germline values: CDR1 MNHEY, CDR2 SMNVEV (reference sequence). The CDR3 is 15 residues long. CDR3 DNA sequence: TGTGCCAGCAGCCCTCTGGGGCCGAACACCGGGGAGCTGTTTTTT. Its translation: CASSPLGPNTGELFF.

The chain couples TRBV4-3 to TRBJ2-5; D is possibly TRBD1 (6 bases). The CDR3 spans 15 residues. Germline CDR1 and CDR2: LGHNA and YSLEER. V was shortened by 0 bases and J by 2 bases, with 10 bases between the two germline ends. The CDR3 region has the DNA TGCGCCAGCAGCCAAGATGGGGACAATCAAGAGACCCAGTACTTC. Its translation is CASSQDGDNQETQYF.